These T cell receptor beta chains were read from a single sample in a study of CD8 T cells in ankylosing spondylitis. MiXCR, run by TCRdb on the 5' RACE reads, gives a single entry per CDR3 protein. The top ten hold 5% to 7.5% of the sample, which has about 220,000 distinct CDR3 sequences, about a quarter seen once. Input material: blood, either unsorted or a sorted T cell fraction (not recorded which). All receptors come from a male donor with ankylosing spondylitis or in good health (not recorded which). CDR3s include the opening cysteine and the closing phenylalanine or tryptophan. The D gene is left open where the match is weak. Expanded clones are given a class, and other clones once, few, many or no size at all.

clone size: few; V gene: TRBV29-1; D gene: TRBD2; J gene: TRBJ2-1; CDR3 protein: CSGASGGPTSYNEQFF; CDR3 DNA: TGCAGCGGTGCGTCGGGAGGGCCTACTTCCTACAATGAGCAGTTCTTC
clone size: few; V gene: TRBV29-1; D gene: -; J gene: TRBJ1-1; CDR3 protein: CSVVTPEAFF; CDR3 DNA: TGCAGCGTTGTCACACCTGAAGCTTTCTTT
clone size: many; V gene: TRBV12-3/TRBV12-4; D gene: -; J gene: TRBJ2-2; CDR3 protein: CASSSRVTGELFF; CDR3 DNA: TGTGCCAGCAGTTCCCGAGTCACCGGGGAGCTGTTTTTT
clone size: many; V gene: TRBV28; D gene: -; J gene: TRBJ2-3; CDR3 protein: CASSPPGPLDTQYF; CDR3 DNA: TGTGCCAGCAGTCCTCCGGGCCCCCTCGATACGCAGTATTTT
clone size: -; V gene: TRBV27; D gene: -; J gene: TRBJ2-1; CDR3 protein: CASSRQPNEQFF; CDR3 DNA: TGTGCCAGCAGCCGCCAGCCCAATGAGCAGTTCTTC
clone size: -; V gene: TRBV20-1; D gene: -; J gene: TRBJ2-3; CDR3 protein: CSARDSQGRADTQYF; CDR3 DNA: TGCAGTGCTAGAGATTCCCAGGGAAGGGCAGATACGCAGTATTTT
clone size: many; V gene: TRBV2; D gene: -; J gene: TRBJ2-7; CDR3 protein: CASRFQGKNEQYF; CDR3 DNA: TGTGCCAGCAGGTTTCAGGGGAAGAACGAGCAGTACTTC
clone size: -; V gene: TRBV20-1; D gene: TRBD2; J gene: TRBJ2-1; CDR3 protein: CSANLASGSQLAQFF; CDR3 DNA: TGCAGTGCTAATCTTGCTAGCGGGAGTCAGTTGGCGCAGTTCTTC
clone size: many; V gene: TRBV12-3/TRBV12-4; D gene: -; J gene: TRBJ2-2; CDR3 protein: CASRLQGSGELFF; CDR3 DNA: TGTGCCAGCAGACTACAGGGTTCCGGGGAGCTGTTTTTT
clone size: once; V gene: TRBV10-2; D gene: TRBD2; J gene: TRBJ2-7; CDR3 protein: CASSESKVLAGPTYEQYF; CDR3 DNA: TGCGCCAGCAGTGAGTCGAAGGTGCTAGCGGGGCCAACCTACGAGCAGTACTTC
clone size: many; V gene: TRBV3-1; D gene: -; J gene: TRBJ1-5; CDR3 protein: CASSLFFGQPQHF; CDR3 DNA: TGTGCCAGCTCCCTATTTTTCGGTCAGCCCCAGCATTTT
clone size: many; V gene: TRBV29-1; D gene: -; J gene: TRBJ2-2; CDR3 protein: CSVGHRMNTGELFF; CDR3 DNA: TGCAGCGTTGGTCACAGGATGAACACCGGGGAGCTGTTTTTT
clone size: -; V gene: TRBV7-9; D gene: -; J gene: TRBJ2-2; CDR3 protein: CASTKGGGTGELFF; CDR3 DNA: TGTGCCAGCACCAAAGGAGGGGGCACCGGGGAGCTGTTTTTT
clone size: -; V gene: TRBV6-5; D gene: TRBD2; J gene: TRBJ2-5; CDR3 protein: CASSYSGGSGKETQYF; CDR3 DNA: TGTGCCAGCAGTTACAGCGGGGGATCCGGGAAGGAGACCCAGTACTTC
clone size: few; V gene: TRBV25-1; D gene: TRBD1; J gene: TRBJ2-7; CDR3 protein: CASSPPGQVAYEQYF; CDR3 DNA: TGTGCCAGCAGTCCCCCGGGACAGGTAGCCTACGAGCAGTACTTC
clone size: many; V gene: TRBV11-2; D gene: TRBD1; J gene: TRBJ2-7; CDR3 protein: CASSLDGTVGYEQYF; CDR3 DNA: TGTGCCAGCAGCTTAGACGGGACAGTAGGGTACGAGCAGTACTTC
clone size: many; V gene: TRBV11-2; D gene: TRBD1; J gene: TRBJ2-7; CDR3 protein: CADGAGGWDEQYF; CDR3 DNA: TGTGCGGATGGAGCAGGGGGCTGGGACGAGCAGTACTTC
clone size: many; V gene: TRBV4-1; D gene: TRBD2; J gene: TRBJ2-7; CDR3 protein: CASSQTQTSGRTYF; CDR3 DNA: TGCGCCAGCAGCCAGACCCAGACTAGCGGGAGAACGTACTTC
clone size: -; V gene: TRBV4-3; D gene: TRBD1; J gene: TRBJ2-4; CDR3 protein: CASSQEGGQGKIAKNIQYF; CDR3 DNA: TGCGCCAGCAGCCAAGAGGGGGGACAGGGAAAGATAGCCAAAAACATTCAGTACTTC
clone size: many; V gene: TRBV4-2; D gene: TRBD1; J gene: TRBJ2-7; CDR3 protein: CASKDQRAGGEQYF; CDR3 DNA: TGTGCCAGCAAAGATCAAAGGGCAGGGGGTGAGCAGTACTTC
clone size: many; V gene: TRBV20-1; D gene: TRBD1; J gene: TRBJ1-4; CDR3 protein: CSASLNLQGSFEKLFF; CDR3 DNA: TGCAGTGCTAGCCTCAATCTACAGGGGTCGTTTGAAAAACTGTTTTTT
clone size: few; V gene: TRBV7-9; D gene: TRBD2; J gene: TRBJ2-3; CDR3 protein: CASSFQREGADTQYF; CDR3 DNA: TGTGCCAGCAGCTTCCAGCGGGAGGGAGCAGATACGCAGTATTTT
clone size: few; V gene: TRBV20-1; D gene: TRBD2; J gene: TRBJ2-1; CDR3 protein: CSARGLAGVNEQFF; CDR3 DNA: TGCAGTGCTAGGGGACTAGCGGGAGTTAATGAGCAGTTCTTC
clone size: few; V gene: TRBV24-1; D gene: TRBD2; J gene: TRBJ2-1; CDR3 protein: CATSDARGSVNEQFF; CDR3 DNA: TGTGCCACCAGTGACGCCCGCGGGAGCGTCAATGAGCAGTTCTTC
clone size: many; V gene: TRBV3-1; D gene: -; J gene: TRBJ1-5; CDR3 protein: CASSQEGAGNQPQHF; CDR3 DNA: TGTGCCAGCAGCCAAGAGGGGGCCGGCAATCAGCCCCAGCATTTT
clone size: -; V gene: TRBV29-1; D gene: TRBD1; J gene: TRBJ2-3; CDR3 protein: CSVEVQGLDTQYF; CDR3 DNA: TGCAGCGTTGAAGTACAGGGGTTAGATACGCAGTATTTT
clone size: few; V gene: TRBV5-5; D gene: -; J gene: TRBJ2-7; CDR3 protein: CASSFSGGTAYEQYF; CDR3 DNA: TGTGCCAGCAGCTTCTCGGGAGGGACAGCATACGAGCAGTACTTC
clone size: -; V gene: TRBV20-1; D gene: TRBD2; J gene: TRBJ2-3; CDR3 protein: CSARGAPSGRSDTQYF; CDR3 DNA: TGCAGTGCTAGAGGGGCTCCTAGCGGGAGGTCAGATACGCAGTATTTT
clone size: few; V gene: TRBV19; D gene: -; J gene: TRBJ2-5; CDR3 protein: CASSGPGSKETQYF; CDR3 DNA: TGTGCCAGTAGTGGCCCGGGGTCGAAAGAGACCCAGTACTTC
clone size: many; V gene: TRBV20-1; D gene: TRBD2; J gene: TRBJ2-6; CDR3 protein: CSARTSGRALLSGANVLTF; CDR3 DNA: TGCAGTGCTAGGACTAGCGGGAGGGCGCTTCTTAGCGGGGCCAACGTCCTGACTTTC
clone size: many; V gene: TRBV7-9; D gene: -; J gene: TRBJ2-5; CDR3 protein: CASSPSMYQETQYF; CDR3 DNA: TGTGCCAGCAGCCCCTCAATGTATCAGGAGACCCAGTACTTC
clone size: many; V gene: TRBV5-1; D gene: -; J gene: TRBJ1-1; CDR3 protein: CASSLVSGAGTEAFF; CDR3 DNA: TGCGCCAGCAGCTTGGTTTCAGGGGCGGGTACTGAAGCTTTCTTT
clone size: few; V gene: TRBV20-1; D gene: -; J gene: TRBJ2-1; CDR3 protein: CSALSGEQFF; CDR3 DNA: TGCAGTGCTCTTTCCGGTGAGCAGTTCTTC
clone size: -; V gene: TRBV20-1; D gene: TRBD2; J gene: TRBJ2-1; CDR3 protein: CSARSAGGSSYNEQFF; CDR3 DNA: TGCAGTGCTAGATCGGCGGGAGGGAGCTCCTACAATGAGCAGTTCTTC
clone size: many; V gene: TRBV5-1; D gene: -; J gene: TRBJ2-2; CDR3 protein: CASSAGTVTGELFF; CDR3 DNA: TGCGCCAGCAGCGCCGGGACGGTCACCGGGGAGCTGTTTTTT
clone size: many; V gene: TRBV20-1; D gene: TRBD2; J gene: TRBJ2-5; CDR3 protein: CSARFAGGPLETQYF; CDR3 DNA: TGCAGTGCTAGATTCGCGGGAGGGCCGCTAGAGACCCAGTACTTC
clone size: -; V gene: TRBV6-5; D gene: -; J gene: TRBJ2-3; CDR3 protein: CASSYSGQGRTDTQYF; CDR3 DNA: TGTGCCAGCAGTTACTCGGGGCAGGGTCGCACAGATACGCAGTATTTT
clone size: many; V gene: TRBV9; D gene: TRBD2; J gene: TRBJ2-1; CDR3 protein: CASSVGLAGGWDEQFF; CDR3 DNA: TGTGCCAGCAGCGTAGGATTAGCGGGAGGCTGGGATGAGCAGTTCTTC
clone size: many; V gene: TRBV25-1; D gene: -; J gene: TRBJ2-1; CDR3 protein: CASSDAGLENEQFF; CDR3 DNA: TGTGCCAGCAGTGACGCAGGGTTGGAAAATGAGCAGTTCTTC
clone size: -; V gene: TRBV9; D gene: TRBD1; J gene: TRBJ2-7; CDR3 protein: CASSAGTGGHEMDEQYF; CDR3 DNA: TGTGCCAGCAGCGCCGGGACAGGAGGCCACGAGATGGACGAGCAGTACTTC
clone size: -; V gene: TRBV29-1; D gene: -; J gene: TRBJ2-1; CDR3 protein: CSVQPQGSYNEQFF; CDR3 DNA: TGCAGCGTCCAACCCCAGGGGAGTTACAATGAGCAGTTCTTC
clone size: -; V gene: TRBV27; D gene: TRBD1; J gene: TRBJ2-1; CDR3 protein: CASSLSPGQGGNEQFF; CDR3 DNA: TGTGCCAGCAGTTTATCTCCAGGACAGGGTGGCAATGAGCAGTTCTTC
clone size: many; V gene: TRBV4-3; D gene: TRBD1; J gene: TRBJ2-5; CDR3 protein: CASSHVWDRQETQYF; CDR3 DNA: TGCGCCAGCAGCCATGTCTGGGACAGGCAAGAGACCCAGTACTTC
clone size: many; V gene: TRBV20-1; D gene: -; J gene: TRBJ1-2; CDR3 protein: CSASDGYGYTF; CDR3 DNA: TGCAGTGCTAGTGACGGGTATGGCTACACCTTC
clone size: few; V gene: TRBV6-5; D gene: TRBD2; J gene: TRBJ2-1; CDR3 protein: CAAGRGGSQFF; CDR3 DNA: TGTGCCGCTGGGAGGGGTGGGTCCCAGTTCTTC
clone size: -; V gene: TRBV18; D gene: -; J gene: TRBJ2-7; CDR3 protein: CASSQGFLEQYF; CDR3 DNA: TGTGCCAGCTCACAGGGATTCCTCGAGCAGTACTTC
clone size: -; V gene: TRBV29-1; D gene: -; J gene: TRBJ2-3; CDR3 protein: CSVEDRAYRVGWTDTQYF; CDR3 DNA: TGCAGCGTTGAAGATCGGGCATACAGGGTCGGATGGACAGATACGCAGTATTTT
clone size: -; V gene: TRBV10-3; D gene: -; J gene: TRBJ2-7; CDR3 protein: CAIRGPGPYEQYF; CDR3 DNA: TGTGCCATCAGGGGCCCGGGGCCCTACGAGCAGTACTTC
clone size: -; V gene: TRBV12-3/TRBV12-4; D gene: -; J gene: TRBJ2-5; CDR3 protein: CASSWGVNQETQYF; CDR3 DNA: TGTGCCAGCAGTTGGGGGGTAAATCAAGAGACCCAGTACTTC
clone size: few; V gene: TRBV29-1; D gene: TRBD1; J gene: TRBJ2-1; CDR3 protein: CSGRRQGYNEQFF; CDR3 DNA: TGCAGCGGCAGAAGACAGGGTTACAATGAGCAGTTCTTC
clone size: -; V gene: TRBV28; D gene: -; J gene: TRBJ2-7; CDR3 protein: CASSQFRQAASYEQYF; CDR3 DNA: TGTGCCAGCAGTCAGTTCAGACAGGCGGCCTCCTACGAGCAGTACTTC
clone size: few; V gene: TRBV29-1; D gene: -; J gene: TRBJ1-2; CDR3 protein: CSVEDRDTYYGYTF; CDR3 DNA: TGCAGCGTTGAAGATCGGGACACCTACTATGGCTACACCTTC
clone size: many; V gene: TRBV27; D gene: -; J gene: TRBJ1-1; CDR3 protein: CASSFGIRAEAFF; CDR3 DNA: TGTGCCAGCAGTTTTGGGATAAGGGCTGAAGCTTTCTTT
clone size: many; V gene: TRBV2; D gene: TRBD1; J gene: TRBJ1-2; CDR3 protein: CASVGTAHPGYTF; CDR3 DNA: TGTGCCAGTGTTGGGACAGCTCACCCCGGCTACACCTTC
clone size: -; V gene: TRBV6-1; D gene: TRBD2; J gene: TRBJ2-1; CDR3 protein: CASSRLAGGLNEQFF; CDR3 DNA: TGTGCCAGCAGCCGACTAGCGGGAGGTTTAAATGAGCAGTTCTTC
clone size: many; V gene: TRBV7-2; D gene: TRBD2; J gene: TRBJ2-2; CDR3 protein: CASSVLAGGLTGELFF; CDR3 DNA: TGTGCCAGCAGCGTACTAGCGGGAGGTTTAACCGGGGAGCTGTTTTTT
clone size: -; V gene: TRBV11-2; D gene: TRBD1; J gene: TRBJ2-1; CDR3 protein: CASSPDRGHNEQFF; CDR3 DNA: TGTGCCAGCAGTCCGGACAGGGGGCACAATGAGCAGTTCTTC
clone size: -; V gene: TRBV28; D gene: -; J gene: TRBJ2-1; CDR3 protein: CASSLGGTYSEQFF; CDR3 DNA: TGTGCCAGCAGTTTGGGGGGAACCTACAGTGAGCAGTTCTTC
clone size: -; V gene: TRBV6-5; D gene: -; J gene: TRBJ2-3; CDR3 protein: CASSYGRDHTDTQYF; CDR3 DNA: TGTGCCAGCAGTTACGGGCGGGATCACACAGATACGCAGTATTTT
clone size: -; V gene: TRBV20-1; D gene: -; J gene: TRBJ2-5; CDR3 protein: CSAHTGGETQYF; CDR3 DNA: TGCAGTGCTCACACAGGTGGAGAGACCCAGTACTTC